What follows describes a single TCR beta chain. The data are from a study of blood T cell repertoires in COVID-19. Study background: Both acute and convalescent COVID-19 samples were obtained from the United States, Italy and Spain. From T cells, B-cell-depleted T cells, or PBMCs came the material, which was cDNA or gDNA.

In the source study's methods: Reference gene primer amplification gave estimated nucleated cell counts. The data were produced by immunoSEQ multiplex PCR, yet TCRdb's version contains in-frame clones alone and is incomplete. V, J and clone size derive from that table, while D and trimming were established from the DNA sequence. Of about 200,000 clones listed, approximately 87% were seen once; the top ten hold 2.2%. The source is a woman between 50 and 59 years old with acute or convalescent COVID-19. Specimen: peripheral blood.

The CDR3 sequence: CAWSTLVGISYDGYTF. The CDR3 DNA is TGTGCCTGGAGTACCCTCGTCGGGATTTCCTACGATGGCTACACCTTC. The V gene is TRBV30, the J gene TRBJ1-2; D is unclear. The CDR3 runs to 16 residues. V lost 2 bases, J lost 6 bases, and 22 bases lay in between. The germline gives CDR1 GTSNPN, CDR2 SVGIG (reference sequence).